These 19 T cell receptor beta chains originate from one sample sequenced in a study of cytomegalovirus exposure and HLA in healthy donors. PCR was performed using 60 Vbeta and 13 Jbeta primers. Profiled with immunoSEQ multiplex PCR; TCRdb holds only in-frame clones, not every one. The table lists around 150,000 clones, approximately 80% of them singletons. Sequencing was performed on PBMCs. Receptors were obtained from a man in his thirties or forties in good health and CMV-seronegative.

Concerning this clone itself: This sample includes further DNA sequences coding for the same CDR3. The J gene is TRBJ2-7, the V gene TRBV28; D is ambiguous. The CDR3 extends over 12 amino acids. Trimming shortened V by 1 base and J by 4 bases, and 5 bases separated the two germline ends. CDR1 and CDR2 (germline): MDHEN, SYDVKM. CDR3 residues: CASSLSLYEQYF. CDR3 sequence (DNA): TGTGCCAGCAGTTTATCCTTATACGAGCAGTACTTC.

J is TRBJ1-4 and V is TRBV9; TRBD1 might be the D (5 bases). Per the germline V gene, CDR1 is SGDLS and CDR2 is YYNGEE. Trimming removed 4 bases from V and 7 bases from J, with 11 bases in between. The CDR3 consists of 13 residues. The DNA for the CDR3 is TGTGCCAGCAGCAGGGGCGCCGGTGAAAAACTGTTTTTT. It yields the protein CASSRGAGEKLFF.

Concerning this clone: Mismatch with germline at one junction end may stem from a read error. The chain has TRBV7-9 and TRBJ2-5; possibly TRBD2 for D (6 bases). The CDR3 loop spans 15 amino acids. Germline V CDR1 and CDR2: SEHNR, FQNEAQ (reference sequence). CDR3 amino acids: CSSSLFTGAQETQYF. CDR3 nucleotide sequence: TGTTCCAGCAGCTTATTTACGGGAGCCCAAGAGACCCAGTACTTC.

This sequence joins TRBV7-9 and TRBJ2-3, with D possibly TRBD2 on 6 matching bases. The CDR3 totals 17 residues. Germline V gene data show CDR1 as SEHNR and CDR2 as FQNEAQ (reference sequence). V was pared by 0 bases and J by 3 bases, with 16 bases between. This CDR3 is CASSLATSEGWTDTQYF. The DNA of the CDR3 is TGTGCCAGCAGCTTAGCCACATCGGAGGGTTGGACAGATACGCAGTATTTT.

V and J are TRBV5-1 and TRBJ2-3; 10 positions agree with TRBD2. Per the germline V gene, CDR1 is SGHRS and CDR2 is YFSETQ. The V gene end was trimmed by 3 bases and the J gene end by 5 bases; junction bases not matched to a gene: 9. The CDR3 contains 16 residues. The CDR3 DNA reads as TGCGCCAGCAGCTCGGGAGCGGGAGGGGGCATAGATACGCAGTATTTT. It codes for CASSSGAGGGIDTQYF. Looking up the rest from reference TRBV5-1 and TRBJ2-3 gives the full variable domain: KAGVTQTPRYLIKTRGQQVTLSCSPISGHRSVSWYQQTPGQGLQFLFEYFSETQRNKGNFPGRFSGRQFSNSRSEMNVSTLELGDSALYLCASSSGAGGGIDTQYFGPGTRLTVL.

The chain joins TRBV5-1 to TRBJ2-5; D might be TRBD2 (5 bases). Trimming took off 0 bases at V and 7 bases at J, with 16 bases between the two ends. The CDR3 contains 15 residues. Per the germline V gene, CDR1 is SGHRS and CDR2 is YFSETQ. The DNA of the CDR3 is TGCGCCAGCAGCTTGGCTTTAACTAGTGGAAGGACCCAGTACTTC. It translates to CASSLALTSGRTQYF. The full variable domain, with the rest looked up from reference TRBV5-1 and TRBJ2-5, is KAGVTQTPRYLIKTRGQQVTLSCSPISGHRSVSWYQQTPGQGLQFLFEYFSETQRNKGNFPGRFSGRQFSNSRSEMNVSTLELGDSALYLCASSLALTSGRTQYFGPGTRLLVL.

The rearrangement uses TRBV9 and TRBJ2-1; 13 positions match TRBD2. The CDR3 spans 17 residues. The V gene end was trimmed by 0 bases and the J gene end by 6 bases; junction bases not matched to a gene: 6. Germline V CDR1 and CDR2: SGDLS, YYNGEE. CDR3 sequence reads: CASSVATGTSGANEQFF. The CDR3, as DNA: TGTGCCAGCAGCGTAGCTACCGGGACTAGCGGGGCCAATGAGCAGTTCTTC.

This clone was seen just once. The V gene is TRBV19, the J gene TRBJ2-2, with D possibly being TRBD1 (6 bases). CDR3 size: 14 residues. Per germline, CDR1 LNHDA and CDR2 SQIVND (reference sequence). V lost 4 bases, J lost 3 bases, and 9 bases lay in between. CDR3 amino acids: CASSKQGYTGELFF. CDR3 coding DNA: TGTGCCAGTAGTAAACAGGGATACACCGGGGAGCTGTTTTTT.

This chain's CDR3 is CAWSVGGTNTEAFF. For the CDR3, the DNA is TGTGCCTGGAGTGTAGGAGGGACGAACACTGAAGCTTTCTTT. The rearrangement joins TRBV30 to TRBJ1-1; TRBD1 is a possible D gene (5 bases). V dropped 0 bases and J dropped 1 base, with 9 bases sitting between them. The germline CDR1 and CDR2 sequences are GTSNPN and SVGIG (reference sequence). The CDR3 runs 14 residues.

This clone appeared a single time. This chain joins TRBV5-1 and TRBJ2-1, with 9 bases that match TRBD2. Germline V gives CDR1 SGHRS, CDR2 YFSETQ. This CDR3 has 14 amino acids. With 4 bases clipped from V and 9 bases from J, the junction kept 8 bases outside the gene matches. The CDR3 coding sequence is TGCGCCAGCAGCGAGACTAGCGGTAAGAGTGAGCAGTTCTTC. Its protein product is CASSETSGKSEQFF.

The V call is TRBV25-1, the J call TRBJ2-7; 10 bases match TRBD1. Germline V CDR1 and CDR2: MGHDK, SYGVNS. This CDR3 region has 16 residues. The V gene end was trimmed by 4 bases and the J gene end by 5 bases; junction bases not matched to a gene: 11. CDR3 region: CASSGKPGQGPDEQYF. In nucleotides, the CDR3 is TGTGCCAGCAGTGGAAAACCGGGACAGGGGCCTGACGAGCAGTACTTC.

This chain connects TRBV7-2 to TRBJ2-7; the match to TRBD1 covers 8 bases. CDR1 and CDR2 from the germline V gene are SGHTA and FQGNSA. The junction had 5 bases not matched to a gene; V was cut back by 5 bases and J by 2 bases. This CDR3 has 14 residues. The CDR3 DNA reads as TGTGCCAGCAGCACCGGACAGGGCACCTACGAGCAGTACTTC. It specifies CASSTGQGTYEQYF. The full variable domain, completed using reference TRBV7-2 and TRBJ2-7, is GAGVSQSPSNKVTEKGKDVELRCDPISGHTALYWYRQSLGQGLEFLIYFQGNSAPDKSGLPSDRFSAERTGGSVSTLTIQRTQQEDSAVYLCASSTGQGTYEQYFGPGTRLTVT.

V usage is TRBV6-5 and J usage is TRBJ2-2, with 9 bases aligning to TRBD2. CDR3 size: 14 residues. CDR1 MNHEY and CDR2 SVGAGI come from the germline V gene. The trim removed 6 bases at V and 3 bases at J, leaving 2 bases unmatched. This chain's CDR3 is CASSQREDTGELFF. CDR3 DNA: TGTGCCAGCAGCCAGCGGGAGGACACCGGGGAGCTGTTTTTT.

The rearrangement joins TRBV6-4 to TRBJ1-5; 9 positions agree with TRBD1. Trimming at V came to 0 bases and at J to 6 bases, leaving 9 bases not matched to a gene. The germline CDR1 and CDR2 sequences are MRHNA and SNTAGT. CDR3 size: 17 residues. The DNA of the CDR3 is TGTGCCAGCAGTGACTCCCCCCGGGACAGGGCAAGTCAGCCCCAGCATTTT. Translation: CASSDSPRDRASQPQHF.

A single count supports this clone. The J gene is TRBJ2-7, the V gene TRBV7-2; a possible D gene is TRBD1 (5 bases). Germline V gives CDR1 SGHTA, CDR2 FQGNSA. The CDR3 consists of 13 residues. Trimming removed 5 bases at V and 7 bases at J, with 15 bases between. This CDR3 reads CASSQGHYGEQYF. The DNA for the CDR3 is TGTGCCAGCAGCCAGGGTCACTACGGTGAGCAGTACTTC.

The V and J genes are TRBV7-9 and TRBJ1-3; D is ambiguous. CDR1 and CDR2 (germline): SEHNR, FQNEAQ (reference sequence). The CDR3 spans 14 residues. Trimming removed 2 bases at V and 0 bases at J, with 5 bases between. CDR3 sequence (DNA): TGTGCCAGCAGCTTAATGAGCTCTGGAAACACCATATATTTT. Encoded protein: CASSLMSSGNTIYF.

Turning to this clone: The same CDR3 arises from other DNA sequences in this sample as well. This rearrangement joins TRBV5-1 to TRBJ1-1; 7 bases fit TRBD1. This CDR3 has 15 amino acids. Unmatched junction bases numbered 3, after V lost 1 base and J lost 0 bases. CDR1 SGHRS and CDR2 YFSETQ come from the germline V gene. CDR3 protein: CASSLTGTVNTEAFF. CDR3 nucleotides: TGCGCCAGCAGCTTGACCGGGACAGTGAACACTGAAGCTTTCTTT.

This chain links TRBV25-1 with TRBJ2-7; TRBD2 might be the D (6 bases). CDR3 length: 12 amino acids. Trimming removed 8 bases at V and 7 bases at J, with 15 bases between. Germline loops: CDR1 MGHDK, CDR2 SYGVNS. The CDR3 is CASRRLGGEQYF. As DNA, the CDR3 is TGTGCCAGCCGACGACTGGGGGGAGAGCAGTACTTC.

This sequence joins TRBV6-5 and TRBJ2-3; 7 bases align to TRBD2. Germline V gene sequence: CDR1 MNHEY, CDR2 SVGAGI. This CDR3 is 15 amino acids long. The V segment lost 6 bases and the J segment 5 bases; nucleotides outside the gene matches: 11. CDR3 DNA: TGTGCCAGCAGGTCCCCCGGACTAGGGGTAGATACGCAGTATTTT. Its translation is CASRSPGLGVDTQYF.